One sample yielded the 30 T cell receptor beta chains listed below, sequenced in a study of blood T cell repertoires in COVID-19 (dated by TCRdb to the early 2020s). The library was obtained by the immunoSEQ multiplex PCR assay. TCRdb obtained this table from immuneACCESS and retained in-frame rearrangements with V and J assigned. These tables miss some clones; where compared with another copy, unresolved V genes account for less than half of the shortfall, and the remainder is unexplained. The sample has roughly 55,000 clones on record, around three quarters of them singletons. The top ten clonotypes cover roughly 3.2% of the sample. The specimen sequenced was peripheral blood. These receptors were obtained from a man aged 60 to 69 with acute or convalescent COVID-19.

The chain is built from TRBV7-9 and TRBJ2-6; no clear D gene. Germline CDR1 SEHNR, CDR2 FQNEAQ (reference sequence). CDR3 length: 15 residues. V gave up 3 bases and J gave up 0 bases, with 6 bases separating them. CDR3 nucleotide sequence: TGTGCCAGCAGCTTTTCTCTCTCTGGGGCCAACGTCCTGACTTTC. This gives the protein CASSFSLSGANVLTF. The full variable domain, its missing parts supplied by reference TRBV7-9 and TRBJ2-6, is DTGVSQNPRHKITKRGQNVTFRCDPISEHNRLYWYRQTLGQGPEFLTYFQNEAQLEKSRLLSDRFSAERPKGSFSTLEIQRTEQGDSAMYLCASSFSLSGANVLTFGAGSRLTVL.

CDR3 coding DNA: TGTGCCAGCAGCCAAGATAAGGAGGGCGAAGGGAAAAGGTCCAAAAACATTCAGTACTTC. Amino acids: CASSQDKEGEGKRSKNIQYF. V and J are TRBV3-1 (or the pseudogene TRBV3-2) and TRBJ2-4; tentative D call: TRBD2 (6 bases). The V end was cut by 0 bases, the J end by 2 bases, with 23 bases between. The CDR3 contains 20 residues. In germline, CDR1 is LGHDT, CDR2 YNNKEL (reference sequence).

The rearrangement uses TRBV5-6 and TRBJ1-5, with 9 bases identical to TRBD1. This CDR3 contains 16 residues. Germline-derived CDR1 and CDR2 are SGHDT and YYEEEE. Trimming removed 3 bases from V and 6 bases from J; junction bases left unmatched: 10. The CDR3 sequence is CASSSLRDRVGQPQHF. As DNA, the CDR3 is TGTGCCAGCAGCTCCCTGCGGGACAGGGTCGGTCAGCCCCAGCATTTT.

The V gene is TRBV18, the J gene TRBJ1-1; possible D gene TRBD1, 5 bases. The CDR3 covers 15 residues. V lost 0 bases and J 6 bases, leaving 14 bases between the germline ends. Per germline, CDR1 KGHSH and CDR2 LQKENI. This CDR3 reads CASSPPSLKGAEAFF. The CDR3 DNA sequence: TGTGCCAGCTCACCACCTTCACTCAAAGGGGCTGAAGCTTTCTTT.

This chain links TRBV5-1 with TRBJ2-3; 10 nucleotides match TRBD2. The J segment lost 4 bases and the V segment lost 3 bases, leaving 2 bases of the junction unmatched. CDR3 length equals 14 residues. From germline, CDR1 is SGHRS and CDR2 YFSETQ. Written as DNA, the CDR3 is TGCGCCAGCAGCTATAGCGGGGGGTCAGATACGCAGTATTTT. This translates into CASSYSGGSDTQYF.

V is TRBV2 and J is TRBJ1-3; 9 bases map to TRBD1. The CDR3 is made up of 16 amino acids. Germline lookup yields CDR1 SNHLY and CDR2 FYNNEI. V was clipped by 5 bases and J by 0 bases; unmatched bases: 5. CDR3 protein: CASSYYRGPSGNTIYF. DNA for the CDR3: TGTGCCAGCAGTTACTACAGGGGGCCCTCTGGAAACACCATATATTTT.

This chain connects TRBV12-5 to TRBJ1-1; D may be TRBD1 (6 bases). The V and J ends lost 3 bases and 8 bases respectively, with 10 bases between them. The germline V gene has CDR1 LGHNT and CDR2 FRNRAP. The CDR3 sequence is 12 residues long. CDR3 region: CASGFGTSEAFF. The CDR3 bases are TGTGCTAGTGGTTTTGGGACATCAGAAGCTTTCTTT.

The DNA for the CDR3 is TGTGCCATCAGTGAGCGCCGGGAGACAGATCAGCCCCAGCATTTT. Amino acids: CAISERRETDQPQHF. The chain is built from TRBV10-3 and TRBJ1-5; possible D gene TRBD1, 5 bases. CDR1 and CDR2 (germline): ENHRY, SYGVKD. This CDR3 is 15 amino acids long. Trimming left V 2 bases short and J 5 bases short, with 13 bases between.

The chain uses TRBV7-8 and TRBJ1-1; the D is unclear. This CDR3 is 13 amino acids long. Germline V lookup: CDR1 SGHVS, CDR2 FQNEAQ. V dropped 1 base and J dropped 6 bases, with 9 bases sitting between them. CDR3: CASSLGLDPEAFF. The CDR3 coding sequence is TGTGCCAGCAGCTTAGGGCTAGACCCTGAAGCTTTCTTT.

V gene TRBV6-2 or TRBV6-3 combines with J gene TRBJ1-5, with TRBD1 as a possible D gene (5 bases). This CDR3 is 15 amino acids long. Trimming removed 0 bases from V and 5 bases from J, with 11 bases in between. The germline V gene has CDR1 MNHEY and CDR2 SVGEGT. In nucleotides, the CDR3 is TGTGCCAGCAGTTACTCGAAAATAGGGGATCAGCCCCAGCATTTT. Amino acid sequence: CASSYSKIGDQPQHF.

The chain has TRBV6-5 and TRBJ2-3, with TRBD2 as a possible D gene (5 bases). The V gene lost 8 bases and the J gene lost 0 bases, with 6 bases spanning the gap. From germline, CDR1 is MNHEY and CDR2 SVGAGI. The CDR3 covers 12 residues. The CDR3 nucleotides read TGTGCCAGCCGAGGGAGCACAGATACGCAGTATTTT. It is translated as CASRGSTDTQYF.

The chain employs TRBV5-1 and TRBJ1-2; 10 bases agree with TRBD1. V lost 4 bases and J lost 4; bases outside the gene matches: 7. CDR3 size: 15 residues. From germline, CDR1 is SGHRS and CDR2 YFSETQ. The DNA for the CDR3 is TGCGCCAGCAGCGAGGGACAGGGGACGATCTATGGCTACACCTTC. It yields the protein CASSEGQGTIYGYTF.

This sequence joins TRBV11-2 and TRBJ1-1; D is unclear. This CDR3 region has 13 residues. V was clipped by 8 bases and J by 4 bases, with 14 bases between them. From germline, CDR1 is SGHAT and CDR2 FQNNGV. The CDR3 DNA reads as TGTGCCAGCGCGACGGAGATCCGCACTGAAGCTTTCTTT. The encoded protein is CASATEIRTEAFF.

V usage is TRBV5-1 and J usage is TRBJ1-1; a possible D gene is TRBD1 (6 bases). The CDR3 totals 16 residues. Germline V lookup: CDR1 SGHRS, CDR2 YFSETQ. V gave up 4 bases and J gave up 0 bases, with 16 bases separating them. CDR3 DNA sequence: TGCGCCAGCAGCCCCCCGGGACACCATTTGAACACTGAAGCTTTCTTT. It encodes CASSPPGHHLNTEAFF.

In its sample, this clone was seen a few times. The gene calls are TRBV18 and TRBJ1-5; maybe TRBD1 (6 bases). CDR1 is KGHSH, CDR2 LQKENI, per germline. This CDR3 comprises 15 residues. Trimming removed 6 bases at V and 5 bases at J, with 17 bases between. CDR3 loop: CASSLRDTPDQPQHF. CDR3 DNA: TGTGCCAGCTCCCTCCGGGACACCCCAGATCAGCCCCAGCATTTT.

This rearrangement joins TRBV6-1 to TRBJ1-2; D perhaps matches TRBD1 (6 bases). The CDR3 runs to 16 residues. V was pared by 3 bases and J by 5 bases, with 19 bases between. Per the germline V gene, CDR1 is MNHNS and CDR2 is SASEGT. The CDR3 DNA reads TGTGCCAGCAGTGAGCGCAGTCGGGGGGCCGATTATGGCTACACCTTC. It is translated as CASSERSRGADYGYTF.

This clone was picked up a small number of times. V gene TRBV24-1 combines with J gene TRBJ2-1; no clear D gene. The ends were cut back, 5 bases at V and 0 bases at J, with 13 bases in the middle. In germline, CDR1 is KGHDR, CDR2 SFDVKD. This CDR3 has 16 residues. The CDR3 loop reads CATSVQVFFSYNEQFF. Written as DNA, the CDR3 is TGTGCCACCAGTGTCCAGGTTTTCTTCTCCTACAATGAGCAGTTCTTC.

V gene TRBV14 combines with J gene TRBJ2-6; 8 bases are a match to TRBD1. Trimming at V came to 4 bases and at J to 2 bases, leaving 19 bases not matched to a gene. CDR3 length: 21 residues. Germline V gene data show CDR1 as SGHDN and CDR2 as FVKESK. The CDR3 loop is CASSRPGGEAPGFTGANVLTF. In nucleotides, the CDR3 is TGTGCCAGCAGCCGCCCAGGGGGCGAAGCCCCAGGGTTTACTGGGGCCAACGTCCTGACTTTC. Looking up the rest from reference TRBV14 and TRBJ2-6 gives the full variable domain: EAGVTQFPSHSVIEKGQTVTLRCDPISGHDNLYWYRRVMGKEIKFLLHFVKESKQDESGMPNNRFLAERTGGTYSTLKVQPAELEDSGVYFCASSRPGGEAPGFTGANVLTFGAGSRLTVL.

The rearrangement joins TRBV27 to TRBJ2-1; 9 bases fit TRBD2. Germline trimming cut 10 bases from V and 0 bases from J; bases unmatched to any gene: 4. The CDR3 contains 14 residues. Germline CDR1 reads MNHEY; CDR2 reads SMNVEV (reference sequence). The CDR3 is CATAGGSSYNEQFF. The CDR3 DNA is TGTGCCACCGCGGGGGGGAGCTCCTACAATGAGCAGTTCTTC.

The chain combines TRBV27 with TRBJ2-1, with 9 bases fitting TRBD2. Germline trimming cut 8 bases from V and 10 bases from J; bases unmatched to any gene: 6. CDR1 and CDR2 from the germline V gene are MNHEY and SMNVEV (reference sequence). The CDR3 covers 12 residues. CDR3 nucleotides: TGTGCCAGCGGCGGGGGGGGCATAGAGCAGTTCTTC. Translating gives CASGGGGIEQFF.

The genes are TRBV29-1 and TRBJ2-7; tentatively, D is TRBD2 (6 bases). V dropped 3 bases and J dropped 2 bases, with 8 bases sitting between them. CDR1 SQVTM and CDR2 ANQGSEA come from the germline V gene. The CDR3 runs 12 residues. CDR3 loop: CSVEGTPYEQYF. The DNA for the CDR3 is TGCAGCGTTGAGGGGACTCCCTACGAGCAGTACTTC.

The chain employs TRBV5-5 and TRBJ1-2; 9 bases are shared with TRBD1. Germline V CDR1 and CDR2: SGHKS, YYEKEE (reference sequence). The CDR3 extends over 16 amino acids. With V trimmed by 0 bases and J by 5 bases, 8 bases remained unmatched. CDR3 amino acids: CASSLGATGGWYGYTF. CDR3 in DNA: TGTGCCAGCAGCTTGGGGGCCACAGGGGGCTGGTATGGCTACACCTTC.

The chain carries TRBV14 and TRBJ1-2; D gene ambiguous. This CDR3 is 13 amino acids long. In germline, CDR1 is SGHDN, CDR2 FVKESK. Deletions cut 4 bases from V and 6 bases from J, with 12 bases between. The CDR3 DNA reads as TGTGCCAGCAGCCCGCGACTCGGGGATGGCTACACCTTC. The encoded protein is CASSPRLGDGYTF.

The chain links TRBV6-5 to TRBJ2-7; D not certain. This CDR3 has 16 residues. Between the trimmed V and J ends, which lost 4 bases and 1 base, there was a span of 17 bases. Per germline, CDR1 MNHEY and CDR2 SVGAGI. CDR3 nucleotide sequence: TGTGCCAGCAGTTCCCTTTTCGAGCGTAATTCCTACGAGCAGTACTTC. Translated, it gives CASSSLFERNSYEQYF.

This chain's CDR3 is CAIGTRETQYF. As DNA, the CDR3 is TGTGCCATCGGGACACGTGAGACCCAGTACTTC. V gene TRBV15 combines with J gene TRBJ2-5; maybe TRBD1 (6 bases). Per the germline V gene, CDR1 is LNHNV and CDR2 is YYDKDF (reference sequence). The ends were cut back, 10 bases at V and 5 bases at J, with 11 bases in the middle. This CDR3 has 11 amino acids.

This clone was detected once. The J gene is TRBJ2-4, the V gene TRBV19; D unclear. The V gene's germline CDR1 is LNHDA and CDR2 SQIVND (reference sequence). The CDR3 is made up of 13 amino acids. Deletions cut 5 bases from V and 4 bases from J, with 9 bases between. CDR3 bases: TGTGCCAGTAGTTCCTCGACTAAAAACATTCAGTACTTC. Translated, it gives CASSSSTKNIQYF.

The chain couples TRBV7-2 to TRBJ2-7, with 14 bases aligning to TRBD2. Germline V gene data show CDR1 as SGHTA and CDR2 as FQGNSA. The V gene end was trimmed by 5 bases and the J gene end by 0 bases; junction bases not matched to a gene: 9. The CDR3 length is 18 residues. CDR3 residues: CASSPGLAGALLSYEQYF. CDR3 bases: TGTGCCAGCAGCCCGGGACTAGCGGGGGCACTCCTCTCCTACGAGCAGTACTTC.

The CDR3 sequence is CASSINRAYGYTF. DNA of the CDR3: TGTGCCAGCAGTATAAACAGAGCCTATGGCTACACCTTC. The chain uses TRBV2 and TRBJ1-2; D uncertain. Germline loops: CDR1 SNHLY, CDR2 FYNNEI. This CDR3 contains 13 residues. V lost 5 bases, J lost 4 bases, and 11 bases lay in between.

The CDR3 protein is CASSSDLAGMLSLHF. CDR3 coding DNA: TGTGCCAGCAGCTCCGACCTAGCGGGGATGTTATCCCTCCACTTT. V and J are TRBV5-5 and TRBJ1-6; no reliable D call. Germline assignment: CDR1 SGHKS and CDR2 YYEKEE (reference sequence). V dropped 3 bases and J dropped 14 bases, with 21 bases sitting between them. The CDR3 runs to 15 residues.

This clone ranks as medium-sized. V and J are TRBV5-6 and TRBJ2-7; TRBD2 might be the D (6 bases). V dropped 0 bases and J dropped 3 bases, with 7 bases sitting between them. CDR3 length: 13 residues. CDR1 SGHDT and CDR2 YYEEEE come from the germline V gene. The CDR3 is CASSLADYYEQYF. CDR3 bases: TGTGCCAGCAGCTTGGCGGACTACTACGAGCAGTACTTC.